This entry lists 26 T cell receptor beta chains sequenced from one sample in a study of response to subunit inactivated influenza vaccine. A single record per CDR3 protein comes from TCRdb applying MiXCR to the RT-PCR reads. The sample shows hundreds of thousands of distinct CDR3 sequences, over 9.5% of them seen only once. The specimen comprised PBMCs from blood, sampled on the day of vaccination. The receptors come from a man in his fifties who received an inactivated influenza vaccine.

The CDR3 protein is CSARIPRERWYNEQFF. CDR3 nucleotides: TGCAGTGCTAGGATCCCCCGGGAGCGATGGTACAATGAGCAGTTCTTC. V usage is TRBV20-1 and J usage is TRBJ2-1, with D possibly matching TRBD2 (6 bases). This CDR3 comprises 16 residues. The germline V and J ends were trimmed by 3 bases and 4 bases, with 19 bases remaining between them. The germline V gene has CDR1 DFQATT and CDR2 SNEGSKA (reference sequence).

The sample holds a few counts of this clonotype. The chain recombines TRBV20-1 with TRBJ1-5; the D is unclear. Trimming left V 1 base short and J 6 bases short, with 19 bases between. CDR1 and CDR2 (germline): DFQATT, SNEGSKA (reference sequence). This CDR3 region has 16 residues. The CDR3 region has the DNA TGCAGTGCTAGAGTCTTCGGGCAGGCGGTGAGTCAGCCCCAGCATTTT. This codes for CSARVFGQAVSQPQHF.

The chain uses TRBV7-9 and TRBJ2-3, with 12 bases aligning to TRBD1. This CDR3 is 16 amino acids long. Germline CDR1 SEHNR, CDR2 FQNEAQ (reference sequence). J was trimmed by 6 bases and V by 6 bases; bases with no gene match: 10. CDR3 sequence: CASRRPGQGAVDTQYF. The DNA of the CDR3 is TGTGCCAGCAGGCGCCCGGGACAGGGGGCGGTTGATACGCAGTATTTT.

The V and J genes are TRBV19 and TRBJ1-2; possible D gene TRBD1, 5 bases. The CDR3 length is 14 residues. V was cut by 5 bases and J by 2 bases, with 12 bases left in between. Germline V gene sequence: CDR1 LNHDA, CDR2 SQIVND (reference sequence). The CDR3 loop is CASSPGGVNYGYTF. CDR3 nucleotides: TGTGCCAGTAGTCCGGGGGGAGTAAACTATGGCTACACCTTC.

The table lists this clonotype with a few counts. The CDR3 DNA reads TGTGCCATCAGTGAGGTAGAGGGGCCGGGCAATGAGCAGTTCTTC. Encoded protein: CAISEVEGPGNEQFF. The chain joins TRBV10-3 to TRBJ2-1, with D perhaps assigned TRBD1 or TRBD2 (5 bases each). Trimming cost V 2 bases and J 6 bases, with 14 bases left between them. CDR3 length equals 15 residues. In germline, CDR1 is ENHRY, CDR2 SYGVKD.

This clonotype was seen many times. The rearrangement links TRBV5-1 to TRBJ2-7; no firm D call. Germline V gene data show CDR1 as SGHRS and CDR2 as YFSETQ. Trimming took off 2 bases at V and 1 base at J, with 7 bases between the two ends. The CDR3 spans 13 residues. The CDR3 bases are TGCGCCAGCAGCTTTGACCCTTCCTACGAGCAGTACTTC. Translating gives CASSFDPSYEQYF.

This clonotype occurred a few times. This chain links TRBV20-1 with TRBJ2-5; a possible D gene is TRBD2 (5 bases). CDR3 size: 12 residues. Germline V gives CDR1 DFQATT, CDR2 SNEGSKA (reference sequence). The V end lost 3 bases, the J end lost 10 bases, and 15 bases lay between the germline ends. CDR3: CSAREDSEIQYF. CDR3 bases: TGCAGTGCTAGGGAGGACTCCGAAATCCAGTACTTC.

This clonotype has more than one count but fewer than ten. This chain links TRBV5-1 with TRBJ2-2; the D is unclear. The CDR3 sequence is 14 residues long. Between the trimmed V and J ends, which lost 2 bases and 5 bases, there was a span of 10 bases. Per the germline V gene, CDR1 is SGHRS and CDR2 is YFSETQ. CDR3 DNA sequence: TGCGCCAGCAGCTTCGTTCTAGGAACCGGGGAGCTGTTTTTT. It encodes CASSFVLGTGELFF.

This clonotype was detected ten times or more. This chain joins TRBV5-1 and TRBJ2-3, with 8 nucleotides matching TRBD2. This CDR3 is 15 amino acids long. The germline gives CDR1 SGHRS, CDR2 YFSETQ. V was clipped by 1 base and J by 4 bases; unmatched bases: 5. For the CDR3, the DNA is TGCGCCAGCAGCTTGATACTAGCGGAGGCAGATACGCAGTATTTT. It yields the protein CASSLILAEADTQYF.

The chain uses TRBV20-1 and TRBJ2-3; D perhaps matches TRBD1 (5 bases). The CDR3 spans 13 residues. Germline CDR1 is DFQATT and CDR2 is SNEGSKA (reference sequence). Trimming cost V 5 bases and J 3 bases, with 12 bases left between them. The CDR3 region is CSAGRASTDTQYF. In DNA, the CDR3 is TGCAGTGCTGGCAGGGCCAGTACAGATACGCAGTATTTT.

The V and J genes are TRBV7-9 and TRBJ2-5, with 11 bases lining up with TRBD2. The CDR3 extends over 15 amino acids. V was clipped by 6 bases and J by 5 bases; unmatched bases: 8. Germline CDR1 SEHNR, CDR2 FQNEAQ (reference sequence). The CDR3 loop is CASRSLAGGLETQYF. In DNA form, the CDR3 reads TGTGCCAGCAGGTCTCTAGCGGGAGGTTTGGAGACCCAGTACTTC.

This clonotype showed up many times. This chain joins TRBV7-9 and TRBJ1-2, with 8 nucleotides matching TRBD1. V trimming: 3 bases; J trimming: 4 bases; junction bases outside the gene matches: 4. This CDR3 contains 14 residues. CDR1 SEHNR and CDR2 FQNEAQ come from the germline V gene (reference sequence). CDR3: CASSFSGTGYGYTF. The CDR3 region has the DNA TGTGCCAGCAGCTTCTCCGGGACAGGCTATGGCTACACCTTC.

This clonotype was observed a handful of times. The chain has TRBV7-9 and TRBJ2-7, with 8 bases fitting TRBD1. This CDR3 region has 15 residues. V was clipped by 1 base and J by 3 bases; unmatched bases: 5. Germline CDR1 SEHNR, CDR2 FQNEAQ (reference sequence). The CDR3 DNA is TGTGCCAGCAGCTTAGAGGCGGGACAGGACTACGAGCAGTACTTC. Its translation is CASSLEAGQDYEQYF. The whole variable domain, filled in from reference TRBV7-9 and TRBJ2-7, reads DTGVSQNPRHKITKRGQNVTFRCDPISEHNRLYWYRQTLGQGPEFLTYFQNEAQLEKSRLLSDRFSAERPKGSFSTLEIQRTEQGDSAMYLCASSLEAGQDYEQYFGPGTRLTVT.

The genes are TRBV5-1 and TRBJ1-2; the D is unclear. Germline CDR1 reads SGHRS; CDR2 reads YFSETQ. V shed 1 base and J shed 2 bases, with 9 bases lying between them. CDR3 size: 14 residues. CDR3 sequence (DNA): TGCGCCAGCAGCTTGTTAGGCAAGAACTATGGCTACACCTTC. Translated, it gives CASSLLGKNYGYTF.

This clonotype was seen a few times. The rearrangement links TRBV4-2 to TRBJ1-5, with D hard to call. Germline CDR1 reads LGHNA; CDR2 reads YNFKEQ. This CDR3 comprises 14 residues. The ends were cut back, 0 bases at V and 0 bases at J, with 3 bases in the middle. The CDR3 DNA reads TGTGCCAGCAGCCAAGACGTTAGCAATCAGCCCCAGCATTTT. Amino acids: CASSQDVSNQPQHF.

This clonotype was recorded a few times. The CDR3 spells CASSISGSAPHNEQFF. CDR3 DNA sequence: TGTGCCAGTAGTATAAGCGGGTCGGCCCCCCACAATGAGCAGTTCTTC. The rearrangement links TRBV19 to TRBJ2-1, with D maybe TRBD2 (6 bases). The V gene lost 2 bases and the J gene lost 5 bases, with 16 bases spanning the gap. From germline, CDR1 is LNHDA and CDR2 SQIVND (reference sequence). The CDR3 is 16 amino acids.

This clonotype was observed a few times. The rearrangement uses TRBV11-1 and TRBJ2-5; tentative D call: TRBD2 (6 bases). V lost 5 bases, J lost 5 bases, and 27 bases lay in between. The germline V gene encodes CDR1 SGHAT and CDR2 FQDESV (reference sequence). CDR3 length: 18 residues. DNA for the CDR3: TGTGCCAGCAGCGGCGGCGATTTTGCGGGAAGCGCGGGTGAGACCCAGTACTTC. It translates to CASSGGDFAGSAGETQYF.

This clonotype was observed a handful of times. V usage is TRBV7-2 and J usage is TRBJ1-4, with D possibly TRBD1 on 5 matching bases. The V gene lost 4 bases and the J gene lost 0 bases, with 9 bases spanning the gap. CDR1 and CDR2 (germline): SGHTA, FQGNSA. This CDR3 comprises 15 residues. The CDR3 reads CASSSYRSTNEKLFF. The CDR3 coding sequence is TGTGCCAGCAGCTCCTACAGGTCAACTAATGAAAAACTGTTTTTT.

Only a few counts were recorded for this clonotype. The chain is built from TRBV7-9 and TRBJ2-7; D is possibly TRBD2 (5 bases). Germline CDR1 and CDR2: SEHNR and FQNEAQ (reference sequence). The CDR3 extends over 16 amino acids. Trimming shortened V by 5 bases and J by 4 bases, and 21 bases separated the two germline ends. The CDR3 region has the DNA TGTGCCAGCAGCCCTCGTTTAGTGGGGAGCATATACGAGCAGTACTTC. Its translation is CASSPRLVGSIYEQYF.

In this sample, this clonotype turned up a few times. V and J are TRBV28 and TRBJ2-3, with 11 bases fitting TRBD2. The CDR3 is 17 residues long. Per the germline V gene, CDR1 is MDHEN and CDR2 is SYDVKM. V gave up 5 bases and J gave up 0 bases; unmatched junction bases: 7. The CDR3 reads CASSKVAGGASTDTQYF. CDR3 nucleotide sequence: TGTGCCAGCAGTAAAGTAGCGGGAGGGGCTAGCACAGATACGCAGTATTTT.

The V call is TRBV29-1, the J call TRBJ2-3; no reliable D call. Trimming left V 5 bases short and J 1 base short, with 13 bases between. Per germline, CDR1 SQVTM and CDR2 ANQGSEA. This CDR3 region has 14 residues. The CDR3 sequence: CSVPLGPGTDTQYF. In DNA form, the CDR3 reads TGCAGCGTTCCTTTAGGGCCTGGCACAGATACGCAGTATTTT.

A few counts support this clonotype. V gene TRBV20-1 combines with J gene TRBJ2-7, with TRBD2 matching 10 bases. V shed 0 bases, J shed 3 bases, and the junction held 8 bases outside the gene matches. Germline loops: CDR1 DFQATT, CDR2 SNEGSKA (reference sequence). This CDR3 has 16 amino acids. The CDR3 spells CSARDLASGSGYEQYF. For the CDR3, the DNA is TGCAGTGCTAGAGATCTGGCTAGCGGGAGCGGCTACGAGCAGTACTTC.

This clonotype was seen many times. This chain uses TRBV6-5 with TRBJ2-3; D gene unclear. V shed 2 bases and J shed 4 bases, with 10 bases lying between them. Germline values: CDR1 MNHEY, CDR2 SVGAGI. The CDR3 contains 14 residues. The CDR3 reads CASSYAANSDTQYF. In DNA, the CDR3 is TGTGCCAGCAGTTACGCGGCTAACTCAGATACGCAGTATTTT.

V is TRBV14 and J is TRBJ2-3; the D is unclear. Germline lookup yields CDR1 SGHDN and CDR2 FVKESK. The CDR3 spans 14 residues. V dropped 4 bases and J dropped 6 bases, with 14 bases sitting between them. The CDR3 reads CASSPFRARDTQYF. In DNA, the CDR3 is TGTGCCAGCAGCCCCTTTCGGGCTCGGGATACGCAGTATTTT.

This clonotype has ten or more counts. In nucleotides, the CDR3 is TGTGCCAGCAGTGGGGGGAGGCGTTACAATGAGCAGTTCTTC. Amino acids: CASSGGRRYNEQFF. The V and J genes are TRBV25-1 and TRBJ2-1; D might be TRBD2 (6 bases). CDR3 length: 14 amino acids. Trimming took 4 bases from V and 4 from J, leaving 11 bases between them. Germline V CDR1 and CDR2: MGHDK, SYGVNS.

This clonotype was seen ten or more times. The chain employs TRBV4-2 and TRBJ2-5, with 7 bases fitting TRBD2. Germline CDR1 LGHNA, CDR2 YNFKEQ. V shed 4 bases, J shed 2 bases, and the junction held 7 bases outside the gene matches. The CDR3 is 15 amino acids. This chain's CDR3 is CASSPQPGLQETQYF. In nucleotides, the CDR3 is TGTGCCAGCAGCCCACAGCCGGGACTACAAGAGACCCAGTACTTC.